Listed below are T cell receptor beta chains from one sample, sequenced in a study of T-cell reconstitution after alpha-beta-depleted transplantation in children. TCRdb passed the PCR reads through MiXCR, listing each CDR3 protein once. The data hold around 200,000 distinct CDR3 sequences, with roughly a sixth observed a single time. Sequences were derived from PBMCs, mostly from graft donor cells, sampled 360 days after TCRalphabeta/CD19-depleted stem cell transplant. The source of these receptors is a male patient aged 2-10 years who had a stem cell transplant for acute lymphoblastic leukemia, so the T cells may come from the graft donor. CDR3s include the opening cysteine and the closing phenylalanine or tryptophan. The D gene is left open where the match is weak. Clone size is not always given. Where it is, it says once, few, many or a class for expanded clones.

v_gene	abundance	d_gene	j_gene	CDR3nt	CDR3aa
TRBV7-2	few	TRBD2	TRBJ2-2	TGTGCCAGAACTAGCGGGGGGATCGACACCGGGGAGCTGTTTTTT	CARTSGGIDTGELFF
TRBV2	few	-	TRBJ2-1	TGTGCCAGCTATCAAAAATCCGGGGTGGATTCCTACAATGAGCAGTTCTTC	CASYQKSGVDSYNEQFF
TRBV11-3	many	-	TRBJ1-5	TGTGCCAGCAGCTTAGACGGGGGTAGCAATCAGCCCCAGCATTTT	CASSLDGGSNQPQHF
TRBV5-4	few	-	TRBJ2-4	TGTGCCAGCAGCTATACAGGGTACGACATTCAGTACTTC	CASSYTGYDIQYF
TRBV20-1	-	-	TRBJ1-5	TGCAGTGCTAGAGGGCCTCGGGGAGACAATCAGCCCCAGCATTTT	CSARGPRGDNQPQHF
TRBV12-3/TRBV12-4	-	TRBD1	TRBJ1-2	TGTGCCAGCAGTTTTTCCAGGGGGAAGGCCTATGGCTACACCTTC	CASSFSRGKAYGYTF
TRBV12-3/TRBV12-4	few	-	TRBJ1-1	TGTGCCAGCAGTTTGTCCTCGCCGGGGGGCACTGAAGCTTTCTTT	CASSLSSPGGTEAFF
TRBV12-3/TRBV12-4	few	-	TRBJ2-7	TGTGCCAGCAGTTTAACGACAGGACGATCCTACGAGCAGTACTTC	CASSLTTGRSYEQYF
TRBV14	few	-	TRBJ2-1	TGTGCCAGCAGCCAAGAGTTTCAGGGATCCTACAATGAGCAGTTCTTC	CASSQEFQGSYNEQFF
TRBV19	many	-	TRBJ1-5	TGTGCCATAGGTGGACAGCCCCAGCATTTT	CAIGGQPQHF
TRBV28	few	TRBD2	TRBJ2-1	TGTGCCAGCTGTTCTGGGCGGGAGGGCTACAATGAGCAGTTCTTC	CASCSGREGYNEQFF
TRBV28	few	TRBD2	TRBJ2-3	TGTGCCAGCAGTTTCCTTAGCGGGATACCCACAGATACGCAGTATTTT	CASSFLSGIPTDTQYF
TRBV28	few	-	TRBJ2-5	TGTGCCAGCAGTTTAGAGTGGGAGGAGACCCAGTACTTC	CASSLEWEETQYF
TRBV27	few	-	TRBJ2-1	TGTGCCACGGGGAGGCTGATTAATGAGCAGTTCTTC	CATGRLINEQFF
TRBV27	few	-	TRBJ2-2	TGTGCCAGCAGTTTAGTTCGGGTCAGGAACACCGGGGAGCTGTTTTTT	CASSLVRVRNTGELFF
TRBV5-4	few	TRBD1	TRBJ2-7	TGTGCCAGCAGCTTGGGGACAGGGAAATCCTACGAGCAGTACTTC	CASSLGTGKSYEQYF
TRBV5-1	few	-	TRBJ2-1	TGCGCCAGCAGCTTGGGCTGGGAAAGTGAGCAGTTCTTC	CASSLGWESEQFF
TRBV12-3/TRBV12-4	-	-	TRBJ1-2	TGTGCCAGCAGTTTGGGGGGGGAAAGCAACTATGGCTACACCTTC	CASSLGGESNYGYTF
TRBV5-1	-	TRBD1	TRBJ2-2	TGCGCCAGCAGCCTAGGACAGGCGGGCACCGGGGAGCTGTTTTTT	CASSLGQAGTGELFF
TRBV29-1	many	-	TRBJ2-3	TGCAGCGTTGTTCCCGATACGCAGTATTTT	CSVVPDTQYF
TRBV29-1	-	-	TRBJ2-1	TGCAGCGTTGATGAGGGGAGTACGGTTGGTGAGCAGTTCTTC	CSVDEGSTVGEQFF
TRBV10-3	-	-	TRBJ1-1	TGTGCCATCAGTAGAAGGGTGGGGGCAGTTACTGAAGCTTTCTTT	CAISRRVGAVTEAFF
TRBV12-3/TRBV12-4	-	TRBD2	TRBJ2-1	TGTGCCAGCAGGGGACTAGCGGGAGCCGAGCAGTTCTTC	CASRGLAGAEQFF
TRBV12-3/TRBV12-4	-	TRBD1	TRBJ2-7	TGTGCCAGCAGACAACACAGGGGTCCAGCCTACGAGCAGTACTTC	CASRQHRGPAYEQYF
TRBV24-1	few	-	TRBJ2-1	TGTGCCACCAGTGATGTGTCGAGCTCCTACAATGAGCAGTTCTTC	CATSDVSSSYNEQFF
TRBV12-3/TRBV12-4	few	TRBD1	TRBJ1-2	TGTGCCAGCAGTTTAGGTCAGGGGGGAGGTGGCTACACCTTC	CASSLGQGGGGYTF
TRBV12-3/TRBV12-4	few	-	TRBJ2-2	TGTGCCAGCATCCTCTCCCCGGGCACCGGGGAGCTGTTTTTT	CASILSPGTGELFF
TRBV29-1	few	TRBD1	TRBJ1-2	TGCAGCGTTGAAGATCAGAACAGGGGAAGGGGCTACACCTTC	CSVEDQNRGRGYTF
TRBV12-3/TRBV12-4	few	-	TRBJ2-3	TGTGCCAGCAGTCTTATTAGCGCCCCATGGACAGATACGCAGTATTTT	CASSLISAPWTDTQYF
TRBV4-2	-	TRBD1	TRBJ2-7	TGTGCCAGCAGCCAAGACCCGGGACAGGGATACGAGCAGTACTTC	CASSQDPGQGYEQYF
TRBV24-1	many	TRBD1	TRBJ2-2	TGTGCCACCAGTGACAAAGACAGGGGAAGGACCGGGGAGCTGTTTTTT	CATSDKDRGRTGELFF
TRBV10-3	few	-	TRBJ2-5	TGTGCCATCATACGGAGGGAGACCCAGTACTTC	CAIIRRETQYF
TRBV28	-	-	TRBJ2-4	TGTGCCAGCAGCTCATCGGCCAGGGACGACAAAAACATTCAGTACTTC	CASSSSARDDKNIQYF
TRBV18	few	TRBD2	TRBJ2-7	TGTGCCAGCTCCCCGCGGGGGTCAAGGTCCGACTACGAGCAGTACTTC	CASSPRGSRSDYEQYF
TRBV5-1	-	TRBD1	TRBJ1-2	TGCGCCAGCAGCGCCCAGACAGGGGCAGAGAATGGCTACACCTTC	CASSAQTGAENGYTF
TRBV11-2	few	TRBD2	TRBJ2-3	TGTGCCAGCAGCTTTGAACCGGGACTAGCGGGGGGGCCACGCACAGATACGCAGTATTTT	CASSFEPGLAGGPRTDTQYF
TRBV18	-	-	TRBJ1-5	TGTGCCAGCTCACCAGGGGGGCCGAATCAGCCCCAGCATTTT	CASSPGGPNQPQHF
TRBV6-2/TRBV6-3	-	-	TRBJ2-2	TGTGCCAGCAGGAAGGGGGATCCGAACACCGGGGAGCTGTTTTTT	CASRKGDPNTGELFF
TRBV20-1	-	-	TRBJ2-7	TGCAGTGCTAGAGGGCAGGGGCGGGAGCAGTACTTC	CSARGQGREQYF
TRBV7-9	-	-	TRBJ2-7	TGTGCCAGCAGCTCCCCCCTTGGAGTGGGTGCCTCCTACGAGCAGTACTTC	CASSSPLGVGASYEQYF
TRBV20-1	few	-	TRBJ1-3	TGCAGTGCTAGAGATGTTGGAAACACCATATATTTT	CSARDVGNTIYF